A selection of T cell receptor beta chains follows, all from one sample in a study of blood T cell repertoires in COVID-19. TCRdb's copy holds only in-frame clones and misses some; the assay was immunoSEQ multiplex PCR. The table shows 200,000 to 300,000 clones, with around 87% occurring only once. Specimen: peripheral blood. These receptors originate from a woman aged 55 to 70 with COVID-19, enrolled during active disease. The CDR3 runs from the conserved cysteine through the conserved F or W.

length: 16
V: TRBV5-1
CDR3: CASSLGLALSPGELFF

length: 15
V: TRBV4-1
CDR3: CASSQPGQGGEKLFF

length: 14
V: TRBV7-9
CDR3: CASSTRGSGYGYTF

length: 14
V: TRBV7-9
CDR3: CASSFWTTQETQYF

length: 14
V: TRBV5-8
CDR3: CASSLRSHNQPQHF

length: 15
V: TRBV7-9
CDR3: CASSQLDSSTDTQYF

length: 17
V: TRBV28
CDR3: CASRRWVGGRVSYEQYF

length: 15
V: TRBV9
CDR3: CASSVLAGAYNEQFF

length: 16
V: TRBV10-3
CDR3: CAISESTFQGKNIQYF

length: 13
V: TRBV6-5
CDR3: CASSQDSPGELFF

length: 17
V: TRBV5-1
CDR3: CASSYQGLAGPGDTQYF

length: 15
V: TRBV9
CDR3: CASSTLNQGYSPLHF

length: 16
V: TRBV3-1/TRBV3-2
CDR3: CASSQGPGQETYEQYF